This T cell receptor beta chain was identified in a study of blood T cell repertoires in COVID-19 (dated by TCRdb to between 2020 and 2021). With regard to the full study: Samples from collaborators originated in the United States, Italy and Spain and spanned both the acute and convalescent phases of COVID-19. The material from the prospective study consisted of cDNA or gDNA derived from T cells, B-cell-depleted T cells, or PBMCs. Deeply sampled blood TCRbeta repertoires from subjects exposed to, actively infected with, or recovered from COVID-19 were included in the dataset. A freely available public database, intended as a resource for researchers studying the immune response to SARS-CoV-2, is where the repertoires were released. The samples were drawn from two sources: the first 160 participants of the ongoing ImmuneRACE study, and 950 to 1,500 subjects contributed by 6 global collaborators. The sample metadata nearly always contained a de-identified subject ID, COVID-19 status, age in years and sex. HLA class I and class II types, where available, came from metadata supplied by the sample provider rather than from assay-based typing. Findings and caveats that apply to the study as a whole: The amount of clinical and demographic metadata varied by source and participant and was provided uncurated.

Collaborating institutions collected whole blood in K2EDTA tubes following their own protocols. For TCRbeta analysis, collaborators shipped samples in one of three forms: frozen whole blood, isolated PBMCs, or DNA extracted from either of those sample types. Worth noting for this clone: Its recognized antigen is unknown. The sample holds no much larger clone one base away, and base qualities are not on file.

CDR3 length: 17 amino acids, cysteine to phenylalanine. Of the read, only the CDR3 DNA is kept; its 51 bases are in frame from base 1. Trimmed from V: 4 bases; trimmed from J: 1 base; junction bases lacking a gene match: 11. Via the germline V gene (reference sequence), CDR1 is LGHDT and CDR2 YNNKEL. TCRbeta CDR3 regions were amplified from genomic DNA by means of the immunoSEQ Assay, a bias-controlled multiplex PCR. As for how the authors treated the data: The number of nucleated cells in each sample was estimated by amplification of reference gene primers within the assay. To quantify the absolute abundance of each unique TCRbeta CDR3 rearrangement, sequence reads were collapsed and filtered. For each sample, productive Simpson clonality was calculated as the square root of Simpson's diversity index across productive rearrangements. TCRdb mirrors the immuneACCESS table, restricted to in-frame sequences. Some clones are absent from its copies; in checked studies, under half trace to an unresolved V gene, and the reason for the others is unknown. The D gene and trimming were derived from the DNA, and the V and J assignments and clone size from that table. For this sample the table gives tens of thousands of clones, of which 88% were detected only once. The top ten clones comprise approximately 4.8% of the sample.

The sequence is built from TRBV3-1 (or the pseudogene TRBV3-2) and TRBJ1-1, and TRBD1 aligns with 8 junction nucleotides. The receptor comes from a man in his sixties with acute or convalescent COVID-19. Sequenced sample: peripheral blood. The CDR3 amino acid sequence is: CASSLHRPGTGNTEAFF. The base sequence is TGTGCCAGCAGCCTACATCGCCCCGGGACAGGGAACACTGAAGCTTTCTTT.